A selection of T cell receptor beta chains follows, all from one sample in a study of metastatic and nonmetastatic thyroid tumors. TCRdb reanalyzed the PCR reads with MiXCR. The sample shows roughly 30,000 clones, under 20% of them seen only once. Specimen: blood. The origin of the receptors is a female donor with papillary thyroid cancer or a benign thyroid nodule (not recorded which). Some clones in this sample may be carry-over from other donors' samples. Both conserved end residues are part of each CDR3. Each record gives: clone size, V gene, D gene, J gene, CDR3 protein, CDR3 DNA. D genes are given only for firm matches. Rows may omit the clone size; those that give it use once, few, many or a size class.

>-|TRBV6-6|-|TRBJ1-1
CASSYGGAVDTEALF
TGTGCCAGCAGTTATGGAGGGGCAGTTGACACTGAAGCTCTCTTT
>many|TRBV7-6|-|TRBJ2-1
CASSLAWRAEEQFF
TGTGCCAGCAGCTTAGCTTGGCGGGCTGAGGAGCAGTTCTTC
>-|TRBV27|TRBD2|TRBJ2-3
CASSSGLAGTHTDTQYF
TGTGCCAGCAGTTCCGGACTAGCGGGCACCCACACAGATACTCAGTATTTT
>many|TRBV20-1|TRBD2|TRBJ2-1
CSAREVASGRINEQFF
TGCAGTGCTAGAGAGGTGGCTAGCGGGAGGATTAATGAGCAGTTCTTC
>-|TRBV11-3|-|TRBJ2-1
CASSLATGYNEQFF
TGTGCCAGCAGCTTAGCCACAGGATACAATGAGCAGTTCTTC
>many|TRBV12-3/TRBV12-4|-|TRBJ2-1
CASSPQNGYNEQFF
TGTGCCAGCAGTCCCCAGAACGGCTACAATGAGCAGTTCTTC
>many|TRBV18|-|TRBJ2-2
CASSPARAGELFF
TGTGCCAGCTCACCAGCTCGGGCCGGGGAGCTGTTTTTT
>-|TRBV2|-|TRBJ2-6
CASFVLSSSGANVLTF
TGTGCCAGCTTTGTATTAAGTTCTTCTGGGGCCAACGTCCTGACTTTC
>-|TRBV7-8|-|TRBJ1-5
CASSLSPGGVGQPQHF
TGTGCCAGCAGCCTAAGCCCCGGGGGGGTAGGGCAGCCCCAGCATTTT
>many|TRBV20-1|-|TRBJ1-2
CSARDISNYGYTF
TGCAGTGCGCGGGACATATCTAACTATGGCTACACCTTC
>-|TRBV19|-|TRBJ1-1
CASGEGSFEAFF
TGTGCCAGTGGGGAAGGGAGCTTTGAAGCTTTCTTT
>few|TRBV28|-|TRBJ2-2
CASIPMVGIIVGELFF
TGTGCCAGCATCCCTATGGTGGGCATTATTGTCGGGGAGCTGTTTTTT
>-|TRBV2|TRBD1|TRBJ2-7
CASIAGTGSYEQYF
TGTGCCAGCATAGCTGGGACAGGGAGTTACGAGCAGTACTTC
>many|TRBV7-6|TRBD1|TRBJ2-7
CASSLTGDEQYF
TGTGCCAGCAGCTTGACAGGGGACGAGCAGTACTTC
>many|TRBV6-2/TRBV6-3|-|TRBJ1-5
CASSYSSASGNQPQHF
TGTGCCAGCAGTTACTCCTCTGCGTCTGGCAATCAGCCCCAGCATTTT
>many|TRBV7-9|-|TRBJ1-3
CASSVSGNTIYF
TGTGCCAGCAGCGTCAGTGGAAACACCATATATTTT
>-|TRBV19|-|TRBJ1-1
CASSTPLMAEAFF
TGTGCCAGTAGTACCCCCCTCATGGCTGAAGCTTTCTTT
>many|TRBV5-1|TRBD1|TRBJ1-3
CASSGSTGISGNTIYF
TGCGCCAGCAGCGGTTCGACAGGGATCTCTGGAAACACCATATATTTT
>few|TRBV4-2|TRBD2|TRBJ2-3
CASSRRGGSDTDTQYF
TGTGCCAGCAGCCGGCGGGGCGGGAGCGACACAGATACGCAGTATTTT
>few|TRBV6-2/TRBV6-3|-|TRBJ2-3
CASRLLEGLGDTQYF
TGTGCCAGCAGGCTCTTAGAGGGATTAGGAGATACGCAGTATTTT
>many|TRBV18|TRBD2|TRBJ2-5
CASSREAGAIEETQYF
TGTGCCAGCTCCCGGGAAGCGGGAGCGATTGAGGAGACCCAGTACTTC
>many|TRBV6-1|-|TRBJ1-3
CASSPGFAGNTIYF
TGTGCCAGCAGTCCCGGGTTTGCAGGAAACACCATATATTTT
>many|TRBV11-2|TRBD1|TRBJ2-5
CASSETGGGLKETQYF
TGTGCCAGCAGCGAAACAGGGGGCGGACTAAAAGAGACCCAGTACTTC
>-|TRBV20-1|-|TRBJ2-2
CSARDPTLGTGELFF
TGCAGTGCTAGAGATCCCACTCTCGGCACCGGGGAGCTGTTTTTT
>many|TRBV18|-|TRBJ1-3
CASSPMPGGSSGNTIYF
TGTGCCAGCTCACCAATGCCTGGGGGCTCCTCTGGAAACACCATATATTTT
>many|TRBV12-3/TRBV12-4|-|TRBJ2-7
CASSFSTGPHEQYF
TGTGCCAGCAGTTTCTCTACAGGGCCCCACGAGCAGTACTTC
>many|TRBV27|TRBD1|TRBJ1-5
CASSLLGGQNQPQHF
TGTGCCAGCAGTTTACTGGGGGGACAGAATCAGCCCCAGCATTTT
>-|TRBV28|TRBD2|TRBJ2-3
CASKWREGRRDTQYF
TGTGCCAGCAAATGGCGGGAGGGACGCCGAGATACGCAGTATTTT
>few|TRBV5-6|-|TRBJ2-5
CASSKRDVQETQYF
TGTGCCAGCAGCAAAAGGGACGTACAAGAGACCCAGTACTTC
>-|TRBV27|-|TRBJ2-2
CASSLSPSVAGELFF
TGTGCCAGCAGTTTATCCCCTAGCGTGGCCGGGGAGCTGTTTTTT
>-|TRBV30|-|TRBJ2-7
CAWSIQVEEYF
TGTGCCTGGAGTATCCAAGTGGAGGAGTACTTC
>-|TRBV19|TRBD2|TRBJ2-7
CASSMGGRATYEQYF
TGTGCCAGTAGTATGGGCGGGAGGGCGACCTACGAGCAGTACTTC
>-|TRBV5-6|-|TRBJ2-5
CASSSRTGSKTQYF
TGTGCCAGCAGCTCGCGTACAGGCAGCAAGACCCAGTACTTC
>medium-sized|TRBV2|TRBD1|TRBJ2-7
CASKETGTGAYEQYF
TGTGCCAGCAAGGAGACAGGGACAGGGGCCTACGAGCAGTACTTC
>many|TRBV7-2|-|TRBJ1-5
CASSLAGGQPQHF
TGTGCCAGCAGCTTAGCGGGGGGGCAGCCCCAGCATTTT
>many|TRBV28|-|TRBJ2-4
CASTRRGRYIQYF
TGTGCCAGCACCCGGAGAGGGAGGTACATTCAGTACTTC
>many|TRBV2|-|TRBJ1-4
CASRGGGRIEKLFF
TGTGCCAGCAGGGGGGGGGGGCGCATCGAAAAACTGTTTTTT
>-|TRBV20-1|TRBD2|TRBJ2-5
CSARSGTSVQETQYF
TGCAGTGCTAGATCGGGCACTAGCGTTCAAGAGACCCAGTACTTC
>few|TRBV11-2|-|TRBJ1-1
CASSLGHRAKGNTEAFF
TGTGCCAGCAGCTTAGGCCACAGGGCGAAGGGGAACACTGAAGCTTTCTTT
>-|TRBV6-2/TRBV6-3|-|TRBJ2-3
CASGRDTQYF
TGTGCCAGCGGTAGGGATACGCAGTATTTT
>-|TRBV2|TRBD1|TRBJ2-7
CASSEALRQGAYDQYF
TGTGCCAGCAGTGAAGCGCTACGGCAGGGGGCCTACGATCAGTACTTC
>medium-sized|TRBV14|-|TRBJ2-3
CASSQDVASVSTDTQYF
TGTGCCAGCAGCCAAGATGTGGCTAGCGTAAGCACAGATACGCAGTATTTT
>few|TRBV28|-|TRBJ2-7
CASKLGGHTSYEQYF
TGTGCCAGCAAGCTAGGGGGACACACCAGCTACGAGCAGTACTTC
>many|TRBV20-1|-|TRBJ2-3
CSASAPSTDVIRSTDTQYF
TGCAGTGCTAGCGCTCCCAGTACGGACGTAATTCGTAGCACAGATACGCAGTATTTT
>few|TRBV9|-|TRBJ1-2
CASSADDSANYGYTF
TGTGCCAGCAGCGCTGATGATAGTGCTAACTATGGCTACACCTTC
>-|TRBV6-1|TRBD2|TRBJ2-2
CASGTSGRTGELFF
TGTGCCAGCGGGACTAGCGGGAGGACCGGGGAGCTGTTTTTT
>many|TRBV19|TRBD1|TRBJ2-5
CASSIALSGQGGETQYF
TGTGCCAGTAGTATAGCTCTATCGGGACAGGGGGGAGAGACCCAGTACTTC
>medium-sized|TRBV5-1|-|TRBJ2-7
CASSTQYDEQYF
TGCGCCAGCAGTACCCAATACGATGAGCAGTACTTC
>many|TRBV5-8|-|TRBJ2-1
CASSPYPQGPYNEQFF
TGTGCCAGCAGCCCCTACCCACAGGGCCCCTACAATGAGCAGTTCTTC
>many|TRBV12-3/TRBV12-4|-|TRBJ1-6
CASSFGGGSSPLHF
TGTGCCAGCAGTTTTGGGGGGGGAAGCTCACCCCTCCACTTT
>many|TRBV29-1|-|TRBJ2-2
CSGTGPAGELFF
TGCAGCGGAACGGGCCCGGCCGGGGAGCTGTTTTTT
>-|TRBV4-2|-|TRBJ1-6
CASSQADNSPLHF
TGTGCCAGCAGCCAAGCAGATAATTCACCCCTCCACTTT
>-|TRBV11-3|TRBD1|TRBJ1-4
CASSLIGTGVEKLFF
TGTGCCAGCAGCCTAATAGGGACAGGGGTTGAAAAACTGTTTTTT
>many|TRBV20-1|-|TRBJ2-3
CSARAPRPTRQNTQYF
TGCAGTGCTAGAGCCCCGCGACCTACCCGGCAAAATACGCAGTATTTT
>-|TRBV5-1|-|TRBJ1-3
CASSLDFRNTIYF
TGCGCCAGCAGCTTGGATTTTAGAAACACCATATATTTT
>-|TRBV20-1|TRBD1|TRBJ1-5
CSANPGQGLNNQPQHF
TGCAGTGCTAATCCGGGACAGGGGTTGAACAATCAGCCCCAGCATTTT
>many|TRBV9|TRBD1|TRBJ2-1
CASSGTGGLNNEQFF
TGTGCCAGCAGCGGTACAGGGGGCTTAAACAATGAGCAGTTCTTC
>many|TRBV28|-|TRBJ2-1
CASSLGEVSYNEQFF
TGTGCCAGCAGTTTAGGGGAGGTCTCCTACAATGAGCAGTTCTTC